A single sample is the source of the 19 T cell receptor beta chains below, sequenced in a study of control samples from healthy donors and cancer patients. Assay used: immunoSEQ multiplex PCR; TCRdb lists only in-frame clones, some missing. This table holds roughly 69,000 clones, approximately 89% found once. The sequenced sample was PBMCs. Receptors originate from a woman between 45 and 65 years old with head and neck cancer.

This clone was observed a single time. The CDR3 loop reads CASKETGRGNTIYF. The DNA for the CDR3 is TGTGCCAGCAAGGAGACCGGGCGGGGAAACACCATATATTTT. The chain uses TRBV6-1 and TRBJ1-3; D remains ambiguous. Trimming removed 7 bases from V and 4 bases from J, with 14 bases in between. CDR1 MNHNS and CDR2 SASEGT come from the germline V gene. CDR3 length equals 14 residues.

The V call is TRBV7-9, the J call TRBJ2-5; TRBD2 agrees at 7 bases. The germline gives CDR1 SEHNR, CDR2 FQNEAQ (reference sequence). The CDR3 loop spans 14 amino acids. Trimming removed 3 bases from V and 7 bases from J; junction bases left unmatched: 8. The CDR3 nucleotides read TGTGCCAGCAGCTTGGAGCAAGCGGGATCGACCCAGTACTTC. Protein: CASSLEQAGSTQYF.

This clone was found a few times. V gene TRBV6-1 combines with J gene TRBJ2-3; TRBD2 aligns across 9 bases. CDR1 and CDR2 (germline): MNHNS, SASEGT. The CDR3 length is 16 residues. V lost 2 bases, J lost 2 bases, and 5 bases stayed unmatched. As DNA, the CDR3 is TGTGCCAGCAGTGAAAGTAGCGGGGGACCCACAGATACGCAGTATTTT. Translation gives CASSESSGGPTDTQYF.

This chain joins TRBV11-2 and TRBJ1-3; D might be TRBD1 (6 bases). Trimming left V 3 bases short and J 9 bases short, with 18 bases between. This CDR3 comprises 15 residues. CDR1 and CDR2 from the germline V gene are SGHAT and FQNNGV. CDR3 sequence reads: CASSLGQGSSSTIYF. The CDR3 coding sequence is TGTGCCAGCAGCTTGGGGCAGGGGTCCTCCAGCACCATATATTTT.

The chain carries TRBV5-1 and TRBJ1-2; 7 bases line up with TRBD1. Germline V lookup: CDR1 SGHRS, CDR2 YFSETQ. The V gene end was trimmed by 0 bases and the J gene end by 4 bases; junction bases not matched to a gene: 0. The length of the CDR3 is 13 residues. This CDR3 is CASSLGDSYGYTF. In DNA form, the CDR3 reads TGCGCCAGCAGCTTGGGGGACAGCTATGGCTACACCTTC.

CDR3 in amino acids: CASSPGTGQPQHF. As DNA, the CDR3 is TGTGCCAGCAGTCCCGGGACAGGCCAGCCCCAGCATTTT. V usage is TRBV12-3 or TRBV12-4 and J usage is TRBJ1-5, with 8 nucleotides matching TRBD1. The trim removed 5 bases at V and 7 bases at J, leaving 4 bases unmatched. CDR3 length equals 13 residues.

CDR3 DNA: TGTGCCAGCAGCTTAGTGACTAGCGGAGTGCGGGGGCAGTTCTTC. Translated, it gives CASSLVTSGVRGQFF. The gene calls are TRBV7-2 and TRBJ2-1; 9 positions match TRBD2. The V segment lost 1 base and the J segment 12 bases; nucleotides outside the gene matches: 10. There are 15 residues in the CDR3. Germline V gene sequence: CDR1 SGHTA, CDR2 FQGNSA.

V gene TRBV5-4 combines with J gene TRBJ1-1; perhaps TRBD1 as D (6 bases). The germline gives CDR1 SGHNT, CDR2 YYREEE (reference sequence). Trimming removed 4 bases at V and 3 bases at J, with 16 bases between. The CDR3 has 15 amino acids. The CDR3 loop is CASSPRTGGHTEAFF. DNA of the CDR3: TGTGCCAGCAGCCCTCGGACGGGGGGCCACACTGAAGCTTTCTTT.

As concerns this clone: Germline is not matched at one junction end, which may reflect a read error. This chain links TRBV28 with TRBJ2-7; 7 bases align to TRBD1. CDR3 size: 14 residues. Germline-derived CDR1 and CDR2 are MDHEN and SYDVKM. The CDR3 loop reads CASSFGILRRQGDF. The CDR3 coding sequence is TGTGCCAGCAGTTTCGGGATCCTCCGACGACAGGGCGACTTC. Using reference TRBV28 and TRBJ2-7 for the parts outside the CDR3, the full variable domain is DVKVTQSSRYLVKRTGEKVFLECVQDMDHENMFWYRQDPGLGLRLIYFSYDVKMKEKGDIPEGYSVSREKKERFSLILESASTNQTSMYLCASSFGILRRQGDFGPGTRLTVT.

The DNA for the CDR3 is TGTGCCAGCAGTTACTCGGGAGCCTACGAGCAGTACTTC. Protein: CASSYSGAYEQYF. J is TRBJ2-7 and V is TRBV6-5; D may be TRBD2 (5 bases). The CDR3 loop spans 13 amino acids. V lost 0 bases to trimming and J lost 2 bases, with 5 bases between them. Germline V gene lookup returns CDR1 MNHEY and CDR2 SVGAGI.

The chain has TRBV19 and TRBJ2-5; perhaps TRBD1 as D (5 bases). This CDR3 is 12 amino acids long. Germline V gene data show CDR1 as LNHDA and CDR2 as SQIVND (reference sequence). V lost 4 bases, J lost 5 bases, and 8 bases lay in between. The CDR3 DNA is TGTGCCAGTAGTACCCACAGGGAGACCCAGTACTTC. It specifies CASSTHRETQYF.

The V call is TRBV5-1, the J call TRBJ1-6; D is uncertain. The CDR3 consists of 14 residues. V was clipped by 4 bases and J by 7 bases, with 12 bases between them. The germline V gene encodes CDR1 SGHRS and CDR2 YFSETQ. CDR3 sequence: CASSAGSPNSPLHF. The CDR3 nucleotides are TGCGCCAGCAGCGCGGGATCCCCCAATTCACCCCTCCACTTT. The variable domain in full, with the rest retrieved from reference TRBV5-1 and TRBJ1-6, is KAGVTQTPRYLIKTRGQQVTLSCSPISGHRSVSWYQQTPGQGLQFLFEYFSETQRNKGNFPGRFSGRQFSNSRSEMNVSTLELGDSALYLCASSAGSPNSPLHFGNGTRLTVT.

The DNA for the CDR3 is TGTGCCAGCAGTGAAGCCCCCGATGGCTACACCTTC. It codes for CASSEAPDGYTF. The J gene is TRBJ1-2, the V gene TRBV2; D gene ambiguous. Trimming left V 0 bases short and J 6 bases short, with 5 bases between. The CDR3 spans 12 residues. The V gene's germline CDR1 is SNHLY and CDR2 FYNNEI.

This clone was seen only once. The J gene is TRBJ2-5, the V gene TRBV27; D ambiguous. The germline V gene has CDR1 MNHEY and CDR2 SMNVEV (reference sequence). V lost 0 bases to trimming and J lost 1 base, with 9 bases between them. This CDR3 region has 15 residues. CDR3 amino acids: CASSLSPTLQETQYF. CDR3 sequence (DNA): TGTGCCAGCAGTTTATCACCCACCCTCCAAGAGACCCAGTACTTC.

The rearrangement links TRBV19 to TRBJ2-6; TRBD2 matches 7 bases. V dropped 1 base and J dropped 0; count of bases not matched to a gene: 6. The CDR3 is 18 amino acids. Per the germline V gene, CDR1 is LNHDA and CDR2 is SQIVND (reference sequence). CDR3 nucleotides: TGTGCCAGTAGTATAGGGTTGGGGGAGGGCTCTGGGGCCAACGTCCTGACTTTC. Protein: CASSIGLGEGSGANVLTF.

A few counts support this clone. This chain's CDR3 is CASSRTDRTYEQYF. In DNA, the CDR3 is TGTGCCAGCAGCCGAACGGACAGAACCTACGAGCAGTACTTC. The chain couples TRBV7-6 to TRBJ2-7; maybe TRBD1 (6 bases). V was shortened by 5 bases and J by 2 bases, with 13 bases between the two germline ends. The CDR3 consists of 14 residues. Per germline, CDR1 SGHVS and CDR2 FNYEAQ.

V gene TRBV19 combines with J gene TRBJ2-2; 11 bases map to TRBD2. CDR1 LNHDA and CDR2 SQIVND come from the germline V gene (reference sequence). The CDR3 extends over 17 amino acids. Germline trimming cut 6 bases from V and 0 bases from J; bases unmatched to any gene: 6. In DNA, the CDR3 is TGTGCCAGTAGGGCTAGCGGGGGGCCTTCGAACACCGGGGAGCTGTTTTTT. This gives the protein CASRASGGPSNTGELFF.

V gene TRBV10-1 combines with J gene TRBJ2-2, with 7 nucleotides matching TRBD2. The germline V gene encodes CDR1 WNHNN and CDR2 SYGVQD (reference sequence). Trimming took 3 bases from V and 0 from J; bases not matched to a gene: 7. The CDR3 consists of 17 residues. CDR3 in amino acids: CASSDRGEIANTGELFF. In nucleotides, the CDR3 is TGCGCCAGCAGTGACCGGGGGGAGATAGCGAACACCGGGGAGCTGTTTTTT.

This clone has a single count. This rearrangement joins TRBV28 to TRBJ1-2; D perhaps matches TRBD1 (6 bases). V lost 9 bases to trimming and J lost 8 bases, with 25 bases between them. This CDR3 is 15 amino acids long. Germline CDR1 is MDHEN and CDR2 is SYDVKM. CDR3 bases: TGTGCCAGTGTGGTCGGGGGGCAACCTGTAAGCGGCTACACCTTC. Translating it yields CASVVGGQPVSGYTF.